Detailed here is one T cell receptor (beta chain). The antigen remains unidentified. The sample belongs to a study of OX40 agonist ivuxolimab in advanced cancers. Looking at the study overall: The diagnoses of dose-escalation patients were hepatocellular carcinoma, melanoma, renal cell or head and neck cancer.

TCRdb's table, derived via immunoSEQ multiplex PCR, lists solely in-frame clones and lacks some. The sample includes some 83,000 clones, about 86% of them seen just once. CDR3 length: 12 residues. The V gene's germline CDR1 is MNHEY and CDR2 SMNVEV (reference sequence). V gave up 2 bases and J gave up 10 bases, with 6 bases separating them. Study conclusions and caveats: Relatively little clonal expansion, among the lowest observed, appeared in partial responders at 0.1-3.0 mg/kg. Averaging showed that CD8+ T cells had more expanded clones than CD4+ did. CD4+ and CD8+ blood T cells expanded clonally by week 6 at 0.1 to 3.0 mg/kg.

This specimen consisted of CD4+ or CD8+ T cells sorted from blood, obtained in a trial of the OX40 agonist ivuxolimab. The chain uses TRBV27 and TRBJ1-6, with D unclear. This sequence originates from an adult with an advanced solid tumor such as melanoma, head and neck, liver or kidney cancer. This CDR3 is CASSLIGSPLHF. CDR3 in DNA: TGTGCCAGCAGTTTAATCGGGTCACCCCTCCACTTT.